One sample yielded the 16 T cell receptor beta chains listed below, sequenced in a study of regulatory T cells in long-lasting Graves disease. TCR beta libraries were built with iRepertoire HTBI primers and Arm-PCR of CDR3 regions. One entry per CDR3 protein, called by TCRdb with MiXCR from the multiplex PCR reads. The data contain 580,000 or so distinct CDR3 sequences, 15% to 20% of them singletons. Time point in this sample: newly diagnosed GD, antithyroid drugs for less than 3 months. RNA extracted from PBMCs served as the sequencing template. These data are also associated with another study on T cells in Graves' hyperthyroidism and ophthalmopathy.

The sequencing here drew on peripheral blood mononuclear cells (PBMCs), taken at new diagnosis, from a patient treated with antithyroid drugs. These receptors were obtained from a man aged 18 to 29 with Graves disease.

In its sample, this clonotype was seen a few times. V and J are TRBV7-9 and TRBJ2-1; D is perhaps TRBD2 (6 bases). Looked up from germline, CDR1 is SEHNR and CDR2 is FQNEAQ (reference sequence). The CDR3 length is 15 residues. V lost 5 bases to trimming and J lost 9 bases, with 20 bases between them. CDR3 DNA: TGTGCCAGCAGCCCTCCCGGGACTTTCCTAAGTGAGCAGTTCTTC. Translated: CASSPPGTFLSEQFF. The complete variable domain, with remaining parts taken from reference TRBV7-9 and TRBJ2-1, reads DTGVSQNPRHKITKRGQNVTFRCDPISEHNRLYWYRQTLGQGPEFLTYFQNEAQLEKSRLLSDRFSAERPKGSFSTLEIQRTEQGDSAMYLCASSPPGTFLSEQFFGPGTRLTVL.

The chain joins TRBV7-3 to TRBJ2-2; 7 bases line up with TRBD2. Trimming cost V 4 bases and J 6 bases; bases outside gene matches: 2. Germline V CDR1 and CDR2: SGHTA, FQGTGA. The CDR3 is 13 amino acids. The CDR3 DNA follows: TGTGCCAGCAGCTCGCGGGAGTCCGGGGAGCTGTTTTTT. Its translation: CASSSRESGELFF.

In the case of this clonotype: This may be a read error: a much more frequent sequence differs by one nucleotide. The chain recombines TRBV5-5 with TRBJ1-5; perhaps TRBD1 as D (5 bases). V lost 7 bases and J lost 0, with 14 bases in between. Germline CDR1 reads SGHKS; CDR2 reads YYEKEE (reference sequence). There are 15 residues in the CDR3. CDR3 sequence: CASGKGQGSNQPQHF. CDR3 in DNA: TGTGCCAGCGGCAAAGGGCAGGGTAGCAATCAGCCCCAGCATTTT.

The chain's CDR3 is CASSLDGQGLYGYTF. CDR3 bases: TGCGCCAGCAGCTTGGACGGACAGGGACTATATGGCTACACCTTC. The rearrangement uses TRBV5-1 and TRBJ1-2; 8 bases agree with TRBD1. The CDR3 length is 15 residues. Germline-derived CDR1 and CDR2 are SGHRS and YFSETQ. The ends lost 0 bases at V and 5 bases at J; junction bases unmatched: 6.

The rearrangement uses TRBV10-3 and TRBJ1-6; D possibly corresponds to TRBD1 (6 bases). Germline V lookup: CDR1 ENHRY, CDR2 SYGVKD. This CDR3 has 16 residues. The V end was cut by 8 bases, the J end by 7 bases, with 21 bases between. In DNA form, the CDR3 reads TGTGCCATCCCACCTGAGGGGGGGAGGAGGAATTCACCCCTCCACTTT. As protein: CAIPPEGGRRNSPLHF.

This clonotype showed up many times. The chain links TRBV12-3 or TRBV12-4 to TRBJ1-1; 9 nucleotides agree with TRBD1. The junction had 8 bases not matched to a gene; V was cut back by 6 bases and J by 3 bases. CDR3 size: 15 residues. CDR3 in DNA: TGTGCCAGCAGCCTGGACAGGGGAAGTGACACTGAAGCTTTCTTT. Protein: CASSLDRGSDTEAFF.

V is TRBV27 and J is TRBJ2-2, with 8 bases aligning to TRBD1. The CDR3 loop spans 17 amino acids. CDR1 and CDR2 from the germline V gene are MNHEY and SMNVEV (reference sequence). Trimming removed 3 bases from V and 3 bases from J; junction bases left unmatched: 9. CDR3 bases: TGTGCCAGCAGTTTCTCCCGGACAGGGTGGGACACCGGGGAGCTGTTTTTT. It translates to CASSFSRTGWDTGELFF.

This clonotype was detected ten times or more. The DNA for the CDR3 is TGTGCCTGGAGTGTGGCGCGAGTACTTTACTTC. It is translated as CAWSVARVLYF. The chain uses TRBV30 and TRBJ2-5; D remains unclear. CDR1 is GTSNPN, CDR2 SVGIG, per germline (reference sequence). V lost 0 bases, J lost 14 bases, and 13 bases lay in between. This CDR3 spans 11 amino acids. Filled out from reference TRBV30 and TRBJ2-5, the complete variable domain reads SQTIHQWPATLVQPVGSPLSLECTVEGTSNPNLYWYRQAAGRGLQLLFYSVGIGQISSEVPQNLSASRPQDRQFILSSKKLLLSDSGFYLCAWSVARVLYFGPGTRLLVL.

The chain links TRBV29-1 to TRBJ2-2, with 7 bases matching TRBD1. The germline CDR1 and CDR2 sequences are SQVTM and ANQGSEA. CDR3 length: 14 amino acids. V shed 7 bases, J shed 4 bases, and the junction held 9 bases outside the gene matches. This chain's CDR3 is CSARQGRGTGELFF. The CDR3 bases are TGCAGCGCCCGACAGGGTCGAGGCACCGGGGAGCTGTTTTTT.

CDR3 loop: CSAIPGTHGFF. CDR3 nucleotides: TGCAGTGCCATCCCGGGAACTCACGGTTTCTTT. V usage is TRBV20-1 and J usage is TRBJ1-1; no reliable D call. The CDR3 is 11 amino acids. The V end was cut by 6 bases, the J end by 13 bases, with 18 bases between. Per germline, CDR1 DFQATT and CDR2 SNEGSKA (reference sequence).

This clonotype was recorded many times. The J gene is TRBJ2-3, the V gene TRBV12-3 or TRBV12-4; 11 bases fit TRBD2. The CDR3 length is 15 residues. V lost 5 bases and J lost 6; bases outside the gene matches: 7. The CDR3 DNA follows: TGTGCCAGCAGTATTAGCGGGAGGGGAGCGGATACGCAGTATTTT. This gives the protein CASSISGRGADTQYF.

In this sample, this clonotype turned up a few times. The V call is TRBV5-6, the J call TRBJ2-3, with D perhaps matching TRBD1 (5 bases). Looked up from germline, CDR1 is SGHDT and CDR2 is YYEEEE. Trimming shortened V by 3 bases and J by 4 bases, and 9 bases separated the two germline ends. This CDR3 spans 13 amino acids. The CDR3 is CASSWTRADTQYF. CDR3 DNA: TGTGCCAGCAGCTGGACAAGGGCAGATACGCAGTATTTT.

A few counts support this clonotype. The chain is built from TRBV29-1 and TRBJ1-3; D may be TRBD1 (5 bases). Germline V lookup: CDR1 SQVTM, CDR2 ANQGSEA. The CDR3 totals 12 residues. V shed 3 bases and J shed 10 bases, with 13 bases lying between them. In nucleotides, the CDR3 is TGCAGCGTTGATGGGGCCGGGGGGACCATATATTTT. Translating gives CSVDGAGGTIYF.

This clonotype occurred a few times. CDR3 loop: CASVAGSQETQYF. The CDR3 DNA follows: TGTGCCAGTGTGGCGGGTTCACAAGAGACCCAGTACTTC. The chain uses TRBV7-9 and TRBJ2-5; D possibly corresponds to TRBD2 (5 bases). The CDR3 extends over 13 amino acids. CDR1 is SEHNR, CDR2 FQNEAQ, per germline (reference sequence). Trimming removed 9 bases from V and 2 bases from J, with 13 bases in between.

The chain joins TRBV29-1 to TRBJ2-7; weak D call: TRBD1 (6 bases). Germline loops: CDR1 SQVTM, CDR2 ANQGSEA. This CDR3 spans 14 amino acids. Trimming took off 4 bases at V and 2 bases at J, with 15 bases between the two ends. The CDR3 loop reads CSVVQGRLPYEQYF. The CDR3 bases are TGCAGCGTTGTACAGGGCCGACTGCCCTACGAGCAGTACTTC.

V and J are TRBV6-1 and TRBJ2-1, with TRBD2 identical over 10 bases. This CDR3 has 17 residues. Germline V gene data show CDR1 as MNHNS and CDR2 as SASEGT. With V trimmed by 4 bases and J by 1 base, 7 bases remained unmatched. The CDR3 DNA follows: TGTGCCAGCAGTGGGGCTAGCGGGAGTCCATCCTACAATGAGCAGTTCTTC. It codes for CASSGASGSPSYNEQFF.